What follows describes a single T cell receptor beta chain. TCRdb's copy holds only in-frame clones and misses some; the assay was immunoSEQ multiplex PCR. The table includes about 110,000 clones, 90% detected once. This specimen comes from a study of blood T cell repertoires in COVID-19. About the study: PBMCs, B-cell-depleted T cells, or T cells were the source of the cDNA or gDNA that made up the material.

The CDR3 has 17 residues. Germline V gives CDR1 SEHNR, CDR2 FQNEAQ (reference sequence). Trimming at V came to 6 bases and at J to 7 bases, leaving 15 bases not matched to a gene. This clonotype was sampled from a woman between 50 and 59 years old with acute or convalescent COVID-19. Sequenced input: peripheral blood. This sequence joins TRBV7-9 and TRBJ1-1, with 12 bases matching TRBD1. CDR3 region: CASSPGQGAYRLGEAFF. The CDR3 bases are TGTGCCAGCAGTCCGGGACAGGGGGCGTATCGGCTGGGTGAAGCTTTCTTT.